This TCR beta chain appears in the sequencing data of a study of response to subunit inactivated influenza vaccine. Note on this clonotype: The antigen is unknown.

Study-wide points: Each seasonal flu vaccination may recruit only limited new T cells, authors suggested.

MiXCR, applied by TCRdb to the RT-PCR reads, yields one record per CDR3 protein. This sample has a few hundred thousand distinct CDR3 sequences, with just over 20% found just once. This specimen consisted of PBMCs from blood, obtained approximately 22 months after vaccination. The clonotype was recovered from a man aged 50-75 years who received an inactivated influenza vaccine.

DNA for the CDR3: TGTGCCAGCTCGCGGGGGGCCTCTGGAAACACCATATATTTT. Translated, it gives CASSRGASGNTIYF. The chain has TRBV18 and TRBJ1-3; possibly TRBD1 for D (6 bases). This CDR3 contains 14 residues. Per germline, CDR1 KGHSH and CDR2 LQKENI. V was clipped by 6 bases and J by 0 bases, with 9 bases between them.